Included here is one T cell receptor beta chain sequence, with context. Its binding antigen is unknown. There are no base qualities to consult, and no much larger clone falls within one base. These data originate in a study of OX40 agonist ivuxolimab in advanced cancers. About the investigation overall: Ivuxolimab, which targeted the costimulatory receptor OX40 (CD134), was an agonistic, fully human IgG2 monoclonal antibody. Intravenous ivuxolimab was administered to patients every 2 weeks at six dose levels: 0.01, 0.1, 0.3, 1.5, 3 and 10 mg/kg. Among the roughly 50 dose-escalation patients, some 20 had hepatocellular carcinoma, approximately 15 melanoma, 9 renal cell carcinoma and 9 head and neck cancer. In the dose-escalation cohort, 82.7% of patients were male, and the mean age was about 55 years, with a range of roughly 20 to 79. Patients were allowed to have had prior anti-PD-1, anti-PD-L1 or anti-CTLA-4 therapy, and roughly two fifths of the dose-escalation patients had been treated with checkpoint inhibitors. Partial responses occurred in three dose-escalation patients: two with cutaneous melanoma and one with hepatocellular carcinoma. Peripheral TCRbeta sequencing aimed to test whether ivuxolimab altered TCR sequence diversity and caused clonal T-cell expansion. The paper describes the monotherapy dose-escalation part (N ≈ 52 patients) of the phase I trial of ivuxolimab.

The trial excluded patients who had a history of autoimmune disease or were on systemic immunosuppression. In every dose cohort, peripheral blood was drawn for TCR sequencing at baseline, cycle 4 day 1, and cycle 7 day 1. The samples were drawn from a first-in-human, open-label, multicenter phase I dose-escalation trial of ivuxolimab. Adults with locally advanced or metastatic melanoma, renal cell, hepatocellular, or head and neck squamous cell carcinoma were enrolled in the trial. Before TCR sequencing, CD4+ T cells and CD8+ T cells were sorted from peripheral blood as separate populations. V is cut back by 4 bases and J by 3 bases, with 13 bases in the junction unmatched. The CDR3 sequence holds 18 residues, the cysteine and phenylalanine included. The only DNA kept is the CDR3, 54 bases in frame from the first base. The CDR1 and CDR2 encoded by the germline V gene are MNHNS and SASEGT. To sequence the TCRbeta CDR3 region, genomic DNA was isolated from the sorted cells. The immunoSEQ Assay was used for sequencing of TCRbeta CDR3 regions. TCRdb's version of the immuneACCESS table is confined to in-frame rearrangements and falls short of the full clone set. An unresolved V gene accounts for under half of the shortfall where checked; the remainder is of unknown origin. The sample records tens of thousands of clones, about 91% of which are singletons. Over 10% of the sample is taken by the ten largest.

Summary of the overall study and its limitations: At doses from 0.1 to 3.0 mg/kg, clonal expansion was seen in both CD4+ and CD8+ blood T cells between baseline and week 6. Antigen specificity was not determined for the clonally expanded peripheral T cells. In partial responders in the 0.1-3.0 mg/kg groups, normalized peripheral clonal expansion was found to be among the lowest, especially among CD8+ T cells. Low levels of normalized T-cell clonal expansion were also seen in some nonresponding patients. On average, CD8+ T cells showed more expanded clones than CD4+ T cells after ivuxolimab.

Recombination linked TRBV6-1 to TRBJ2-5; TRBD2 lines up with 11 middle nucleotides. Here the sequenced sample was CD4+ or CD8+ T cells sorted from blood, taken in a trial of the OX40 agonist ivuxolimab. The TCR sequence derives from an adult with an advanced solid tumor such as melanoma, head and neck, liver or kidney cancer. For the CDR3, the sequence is CASSGLLAGDPHEETQYF. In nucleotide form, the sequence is TGTGCCAGCAGTGGATTACTAGCGGGAGATCCCCATGAAGAGACCCAGTACTTC.